The clone carrying this T cell receptor beta chain has just a few counts. The antigen remains undetermined. Germline CDR1 reads SEHNR; CDR2 reads FQNEAQ (reference sequence). Between the trimmed V and J ends, which lost 0 bases and 6 bases, there was a span of 8 bases. The CDR3 consists of 13 residues. This sample was taken from a study of cytomegalovirus exposure and HLA in healthy donors. At the level of the study: Clustering assigned approximately 79% of the approximately 370 genotyped donors to the Caucasian-associated ancestry cluster.

Findings of the study overall: One cluster of highly shared sequence variants probably arose as a sequencing artifact. Overall, around 160 TCR beta chains were annotated as cytomegalovirus-associated.

Primers for the PCR totalled 60 Vbeta and 13 Jbeta. TCRdb's copy holds only in-frame clones and misses some; the assay was immunoSEQ multiplex PCR. Of over 150,000 clones in the sample, around 68% were seen once. The chain uses TRBV7-9 and TRBJ1-1; D not certain. The source of this sequence is a man aged 25 to 40 in good health and CMV-seronegative. The sequenced sample consisted of PBMCs. DNA for the CDR3: TGTGCCAGCAGCTTAGCGACTTACCCTGAAGCTTTCTTT. Translation gives CASSLATYPEAFF.